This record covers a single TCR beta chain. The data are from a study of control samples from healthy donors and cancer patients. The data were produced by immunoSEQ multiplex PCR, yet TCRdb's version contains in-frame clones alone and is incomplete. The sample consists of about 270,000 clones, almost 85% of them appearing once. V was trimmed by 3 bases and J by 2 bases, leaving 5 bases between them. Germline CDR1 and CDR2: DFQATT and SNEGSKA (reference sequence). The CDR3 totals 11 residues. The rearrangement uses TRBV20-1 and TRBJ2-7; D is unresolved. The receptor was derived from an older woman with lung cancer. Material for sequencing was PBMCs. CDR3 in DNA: TGCAGTGCTAGCCTAACCTACGAGCAGTACTTC. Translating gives CSASLTYEQYF.